The rows below give T cell receptor beta chains drawn from one sample of a study of blood T cell repertoires in COVID-19. TCRdb keeps only in-frame clones here, not all; method: immunoSEQ multiplex PCR. The repertoire holds 150,000 to 200,000 clones, with less than 90% as singletons. Sequenced input: peripheral blood. These receptor sequences come from a woman aged 70-85 years with COVID-19, enrolled during active disease. Both conserved end residues are part of each CDR3. The D gene is left open where the match is weak. Clone sizes are given selectively: once, few, many, or a class where the clone is expanded.

v_gene,d_gene,j_gene,abundance,CDR3nt,CDR3aa
TRBV24-1,-,TRBJ1-2,-,TGTGCCACCAGAGGAAGTGGGGCAGGGGACTATGGCTACACCTTC,CATRGSGAGDYGYTF
TRBV2,-,TRBJ1-1,-,TGTGCCAGGGACCTACCAGGGGTGAACTTGAACACTGAAGCTTTCTTT,CARDLPGVNLNTEAFF
TRBV12-3/TRBV12-4,-,TRBJ2-7,-,TGTGCCAGCAATGCGGGCGGGAAAGGCGAGCAGTACTTC,CASNAGGKGEQYF
TRBV5-1,-,TRBJ2-2,-,TGCGCCAGCATGGGGGCAGGCAACACCGGGGAGCTGTTTTTT,CASMGAGNTGELFF
TRBV18,-,TRBJ2-7,-,TGTGCCAGCTCCCCCTCCCTCCACGAGCAGTACTTC,CASSPSLHEQYF
TRBV5-1,-,TRBJ1-4,-,TGCGCCAGCCGAGACCCGAGGGAAAAACTGTTTTTT,CASRDPREKLFF
TRBV5-1,-,TRBJ1-1,-,TGCGCCAGCAGCTCCCACTCCGGGAACACTGAAGCTTTCTTT,CASSSHSGNTEAFF
TRBV19,TRBD2,TRBJ2-7,-,TGTGCCAGTAGTATAAAAGGTGGGGGACTAGCGGATACCTACGAGCAGTACTTC,CASSIKGGGLADTYEQYF
TRBV14,-,TRBJ2-7,-,TGTGCCAGCAGCCAAGCAGGACTGGAAGTAAACTACGAGCAGTACTTC,CASSQAGLEVNYEQYF
TRBV18,TRBD1,TRBJ1-6,-,TGTGCCAGCTCGCCCGGGACAGGGCATTCACCCCTCCACTTT,CASSPGTGHSPLHF
TRBV4-2,-,TRBJ1-1,-,TGTGCCAGCAGCCAAGACAGGGGCACTGAAGCTTTCTTT,CASSQDRGTEAFF
TRBV7-9,-,TRBJ1-6,-,TGTGCCAGCAGCTTGTCGACAGGCGTAAATTCACCCCTCCACTTT,CASSLSTGVNSPLHF
TRBV2,-,TRBJ1-5,-,TGTGCCAGCAGTGATCGGGACATCCAGCCCCAGCATTTT,CASSDRDIQPQHF
TRBV3-1/TRBV3-2,-,TRBJ1-1,-,TGTGCCAGCAGCCAAGATAGGGGGATGAAGGGTCCGATGAACACTGAAGCTTTCTTT,CASSQDRGMKGPMNTEAFF
TRBV7-9,-,TRBJ1-2,-,TGTGCCAGCAGCTTAGGGTGGGCGGGCCACGTCGGCTACACCTTC,CASSLGWAGHVGYTF
TRBV27,TRBD1,TRBJ1-2,-,TGTGCCAGCAAGCCGGGACAGGGTCGAAGTAACTATGGCTACACCTTC,CASKPGQGRSNYGYTF
TRBV5-1,TRBD1,TRBJ2-3,-,TGCGCCAGCAGCTCGACAGGGTTCCCAACAGATACGCAGTATTTT,CASSSTGFPTDTQYF
TRBV19,TRBD1,TRBJ1-1,-,TGTGCCAGTCCCCCGACAGGGGGCGTCGGGAACACTGAAGCTTTCTTT,CASPPTGGVGNTEAFF
TRBV6-4,TRBD2,TRBJ2-2,-,TGTGCCAGCAGTGACTCGGGAGGGTATACCGGGGAGCTGTTTTTT,CASSDSGGYTGELFF
TRBV14,TRBD1,TRBJ1-6,-,TGTGCCAGCAGCGCAGGACAGGCTTATAATTCACCCCTCCACTTT,CASSAGQAYNSPLHF
TRBV19,-,TRBJ2-1,-,TGTGCCAGTAGTCGTAACAATGAGCAGTTCTTC,CASSRNNEQFF
TRBV27,TRBD1,TRBJ1-5,-,TGTGCCAGCAGCGGACAGGGCTTCAATCAGCCCCAGCATTTT,CASSGQGFNQPQHF
TRBV7-2,-,TRBJ1-2,-,TGTGCCAGCAGCCTTCAGGGTGGTGGCTATGGCTACACCTTC,CASSLQGGGYGYTF
TRBV12-3/TRBV12-4,-,TRBJ1-6,-,TGTGCCAGCAGTATCGGGAATTCACCCCTCCACTTT,CASSIGNSPLHF
TRBV30,TRBD1,TRBJ2-1,few,TGTGCCATTCGAGGGACAGGGTACCTTAATGAGCAGTTCTTC,CAIRGTGYLNEQFF
TRBV27,-,TRBJ2-1,-,TGTGCCAGCAGTTTATGGGGGGGCGACGAGCAGTTCTTC,CASSLWGGDEQFF
TRBV7-9,-,TRBJ2-7,-,TGTGCCAGCAGCCCGGACAGCACCTACGAGCAGTACTTC,CASSPDSTYEQYF
TRBV7-9,-,TRBJ1-2,few,TGTGCCAGCAGCCGGGGGGGACTTAACTATGGCTACACCTTC,CASSRGGLNYGYTF
TRBV7-6,-,TRBJ2-2,-,TGTGCCGCCCGGGGATCCGGGGAGCTGTTTTTT,CAARGSGELFF
TRBV19,-,TRBJ2-5,-,TGTGCCAGTAGTATAGGAGTTGCCCAAGAGACCCAGTACTTC,CASSIGVAQETQYF
TRBV10-3,-,TRBJ2-3,-,TGTGCCATCAGTGCGGGAGATGGCACAGATACGCAGTATTTT,CAISAGDGTDTQYF
TRBV4-1,-,TRBJ1-4,-,TGCGCCAGCAGGAACTATCACGACCCGAACTATGAAAAACTGTTTTTT,CASRNYHDPNYEKLFF
TRBV19,-,TRBJ1-4,few,TGTGCCAGTAGGACGACAGGCGCTAATGAAAAACTGTTTTTT,CASRTTGANEKLFF
TRBV30,-,TRBJ2-1,-,TGTGCCTGGAATCCAGGGTTGACCTACAATGAGCAGTTCTTC,CAWNPGLTYNEQFF
TRBV7-6,-,TRBJ1-1,-,TGTGCCAGCAGCAAGGGGGTGAACACTGAAGCTTTCTTT,CASSKGVNTEAFF
TRBV7-2,-,TRBJ1-5,-,TGTGCCAGCAGCACTCAGGTCAGTCAGCCCCAGCATTTT,CASSTQVSQPQHF
TRBV19,TRBD1,TRBJ1-5,-,TGTGCCAGTAGTCCCCCGGACAGGGGCCATCAGCCCCAGCATTTT,CASSPPDRGHQPQHF
TRBV19,-,TRBJ1-1,-,TGTGCCAGTAGTGTGACCGGGACACCAAACACTGAAGCTTTCTTT,CASSVTGTPNTEAFF
TRBV10-2,TRBD1,TRBJ2-7,-,TGCGCCAGCAGTAAGACAGGGGGCCACTCCTACGAGCAGTACTTC,CASSKTGGHSYEQYF
TRBV3-1/TRBV3-2,TRBD1,TRBJ1-6,once,TGTGCCAGCAGCGAAGCCAACAGGGGAACCTATAATTCACCCCTCCACTTT,CASSEANRGTYNSPLHF
TRBV19,-,TRBJ1-1,once,TGTGCCAGTAGTATAGCGAAGGACTTCGCTTTCTTT,CASSIAKDFAFF
TRBV30,TRBD2,TRBJ2-2,-,TGTGCCTGGAGTGGCGGTAGCGGGGGCACCGGGGAGCTGTTTTTT,CAWSGGSGGTGELFF